A single sample is the source of the 19 T cell receptor beta chains below, sequenced in a study of CD8+ T cells in alopecia areata. Sequencing used cDNA as its template, made by extracting RNA and reverse transcribing it. Using immunoSEQ multiplex PCR, the repertoire was profiled, and TCRdb retains in-frame clones only, with some absent. The table has more than 200,000 clones, 55% to 70% seen once. Treatment here: oral pan-JAK inhibitor, 5-10 mg twice daily. Sequences were derived from CD4+ T cells sorted from blood, sampled at week 4, from a patient treated with tofacitinib. The receptors stem from a human donor with alopecia areata.

The genes are TRBV4-3 and TRBJ1-5; D not resolved. Germline assignment: CDR1 LGHNA and CDR2 YSLEER. The CDR3 is 14 amino acids. V was trimmed by 5 bases and J by 0 bases, leaving 8 bases between them. The CDR3 is CASSISYSNQPQHF. The CDR3 region has the DNA TGCGCCAGCAGCATCTCCTATAGCAATCAGCCCCAGCATTTT.

The chain is built from TRBV7-3 and TRBJ2-7, with a weak D call TRBD1 (6 bases). CDR3 length equals 15 residues. Germline loops: CDR1 SGHTA, CDR2 FQGTGA. V gave up 0 bases and J gave up 3 bases, with 12 bases separating them. CDR3 amino acids: CASSLTPGADYEQYF. In nucleotides, the CDR3 is TGTGCCAGCAGCTTAACCCCAGGGGCGGACTACGAGCAGTACTTC.

This clone came up a few times. This rearrangement joins TRBV19 to TRBJ1-5; perhaps TRBD1 as D (6 bases). Trimming stripped 3 bases from V and 1 base from J, with 10 bases between. Germline V lookup: CDR1 LNHDA, CDR2 SQIVND (reference sequence). The CDR3 spans 15 residues. DNA of the CDR3: TGTGCCAGTAGTATTGGGGGGCGCAGCAATCAGCCCCAGCATTTT. Translated: CASSIGGRSNQPQHF.

This sequence joins TRBV7-2 and TRBJ2-5; D tentatively reads TRBD1 or TRBD2 (6 bases each). The CDR3 is made up of 14 amino acids. In germline, CDR1 is SGHTA, CDR2 FQGNSA. The V end lost 5 bases, the J end lost 1 base, and 11 bases lay between the germline ends. For the CDR3, the DNA is TGTGCCAGCAGCAAACAGGGAGGCCAAGAGACCCAGTACTTC. The encoded protein is CASSKQGGQETQYF.

This chain uses TRBV5-1 with TRBJ1-2; no clear D. The CDR3 spans 11 residues. Trimming shortened V by 7 bases and J by 5 bases, and 9 bases separated the two germline ends. Germline CDR1 reads SGHRS; CDR2 reads YFSETQ. CDR3 residues: CASREGYGYTF. DNA of the CDR3: TGCGCCAGCCGGGAAGGGTATGGCTACACCTTC.

J is TRBJ2-4 and V is TRBV7-2; TRBD1 aligns across 9 bases. The ends lost 3 bases at V and 2 bases at J; junction bases unmatched: 8. Germline assignment: CDR1 SGHTA and CDR2 FQGNSA. The CDR3 runs 17 residues. In DNA, the CDR3 is TGTGCCAGCAGCTTGTATGGGACAGGGCCGACCAAAAACATTCAGTACTTC. Amino acids: CASSLYGTGPTKNIQYF.

The chain employs TRBV5-1 and TRBJ1-5; 7 nucleotides line up with TRBD1. V was pared by 0 bases and J by 7 bases, with 7 bases of the junction left unmatched. Per germline, CDR1 SGHRS and CDR2 YFSETQ. This CDR3 contains 15 residues. The CDR3 coding sequence is TGCGCCAGCAGCTTGGGGGGACAGTCCGAACAGCCCCAGCATTTT. The encoded protein is CASSLGGQSEQPQHF. Full variable domain (rest looked up from reference TRBV5-1 and TRBJ1-5): KAGVTQTPRYLIKTRGQQVTLSCSPISGHRSVSWYQQTPGQGLQFLFEYFSETQRNKGNFPGRFSGRQFSNSRSEMNVSTLELGDSALYLCASSLGGQSEQPQHFGDGTRLSIL.

The V call is TRBV29-1, the J call TRBJ1-1; D is undetermined. CDR1 and CDR2 from the germline V gene are SQVTM and ANQGSEA. The CDR3 runs 12 residues. Trimming took off 6 bases at V and 1 base at J, with 9 bases between the two ends. In DNA, the CDR3 is TGCAGCGTGTTTCATGGGAACACTGAAGCTTTCTTT. Its translation is CSVFHGNTEAFF.

The V and J genes are TRBV11-2 and TRBJ1-2; TRBD1 matches at 8 bases. The germline V gene has CDR1 SGHAT and CDR2 FQNNGV. The J segment lost 7 bases and the V segment lost 3 bases, leaving 4 bases of the junction unmatched. This CDR3 region has 13 residues. CDR3 nucleotides: TGTGCCAGCAGCTTCCAGGGGGCTACTGGCTACACCTTC. As protein: CASSFQGATGYTF.

This clone turned up a few times. The CDR3 region is CSVEVTADTQYF. CDR3 nucleotide sequence: TGCAGCGTTGAAGTTACAGCGGACACGCAGTATTTT. This chain links TRBV29-1 with TRBJ2-3; D may be TRBD2 (5 bases). Trimming shortened V by 1 base and J by 9 bases, and 11 bases separated the two germline ends. The length of the CDR3 is 12 residues. Germline CDR1 is SQVTM and CDR2 is ANQGSEA.

The rearrangement joins TRBV6-6 to TRBJ2-4, with a possible D match to TRBD1 (6 bases). The CDR3 extends over 11 amino acids. CDR1 is MNHNY and CDR2 is SVGAGI in the germline V gene (reference sequence). The ends were cut back, 5 bases at V and 12 bases at J, with 11 bases in the middle. The CDR3 DNA reads as TGTGCCAGCAGTCTGGACAGTTCTCAGTACTTC. It translates to CASSLDSSQYF.

The V call is TRBV4-3, the J call TRBJ1-2, with TRBD1 identical over 7 bases. The CDR3 has 18 residues. The V and J ends lost 2 bases and 9 bases, in that order; junction bases with no gene match: 21. Germline V CDR1 and CDR2: LGHNA, YSLEER. The CDR3 region is CASSQQDGGQRQTMRYTF. The CDR3 nucleotides are TGCGCCAGCAGCCAACAAGATGGGGGACAGCGCCAGACTATGCGCTACACCTTC.

The CDR3 DNA sequence: TGTGCCAGCAGTGAAGAGTCAGGGGGCAATCAGCCCCAGCATTTT. Amino acid sequence: CASSEESGGNQPQHF. The chain employs TRBV2 and TRBJ1-5; possible D gene TRBD1, 6 bases. The CDR3 extends over 15 amino acids. The V gene lost 1 base and the J gene lost 2 bases, with 9 bases spanning the gap. Per the germline V gene, CDR1 is SNHLY and CDR2 is FYNNEI. The variable domain in full, completed from reference TRBV2 and TRBJ1-5, reads EPEVTQTPSHQVTQMGQEVILRCVPISNHLYFYWYRQILGQKVEFLVSFYNNEISEKSEIFDDQFSVERPDGSNFTLKIRSTKLEDSAMYFCASSEESGGNQPQHFGDGTRLSIL.

A few counts support this clone. The rearrangement joins TRBV11-2 to TRBJ1-1; no firm D call. Germline-derived CDR1 and CDR2 are SGHAT and FQNNGV. V lost 5 bases to trimming and J lost 0 bases, with 10 bases between them. The CDR3 covers 14 residues. Here the CDR3 reads CASSGMEMNTEAFF. DNA for the CDR3: TGTGCCAGCAGCGGCATGGAAATGAACACTGAAGCTTTCTTT.

This chain connects TRBV9 to TRBJ1-1, with 8 bases lining up with TRBD1. The germline gives CDR1 SGDLS, CDR2 YYNGEE. CDR3 size: 13 residues. V dropped 4 bases and J dropped 7; count of bases not matched to a gene: 6. The CDR3 region has the DNA TGTGCCAGCAGCCCAGGGACAGGCCTTGAAGCTTTCTTT. Protein product: CASSPGTGLEAFF.

A single count supports this clone. The chain is built from TRBV29-1 and TRBJ1-2; maybe TRBD1 (5 bases). CDR3 length equals 11 residues. CDR1 and CDR2 (germline): SQVTM, ANQGSEA. This chain's CDR3 is CAGGSDYGYTF. DNA of the CDR3: TGCGCCGGGGGGTCTGACTATGGCTACACCTTC.

This chain connects TRBV6-1 to TRBJ1-2; 12 bases are a match to TRBD1. In germline, CDR1 is MNHNS, CDR2 SASEGT. CDR3 length: 14 amino acids. The ends lost 3 bases at V and 4 bases at J; junction bases unmatched: 0. CDR3 amino acids: CASSEGQGAYGYTF. CDR3 coding DNA: TGTGCCAGCAGTGAGGGACAGGGGGCCTATGGCTACACCTTC.

V and J are TRBV5-1 and TRBJ2-5; D call uncertain. This CDR3 contains 11 residues. Per the germline V gene, CDR1 is SGHRS and CDR2 is YFSETQ. The V and J ends lost 3 bases and 3 bases respectively, with 3 bases between them. CDR3 bases: TGCGCCAGCAGCTGGAAAGAGACCCAGTACTTC. Translated, it gives CASSWKETQYF.

The chain carries TRBV5-4 and TRBJ2-3; D gene unclear. The CDR3 is made up of 15 amino acids. V was trimmed by 2 bases and J by 0 bases, leaving 10 bases between them. Germline V gives CDR1 SGHNT, CDR2 YYREEE (reference sequence). This chain's CDR3 is CASSFDAGSTDTQYF. The CDR3 region has the DNA TGTGCCAGCAGCTTTGATGCTGGGAGCACAGATACGCAGTATTTT.